Below, 3 T cell receptor beta chains from the same sample are listed, as sequenced in a study of CD4 and CD8 cells across lung adenocarcinoma regions. TCRdb fed the PCR reads into MiXCR, producing one record per CDR3 protein. This repertoire shows some 10,000 distinct CDR3 sequences, 40% to 55% found once; its top ten account for 30% to 40%. Sequencing was done on a sample of CD8+ T cells from the margin of a lung tumor. All receptors derive from a male donor with lung adenocarcinoma. The CD4 and CD8 labels of this study may be unreliable.

A few counts support this clonotype. The CDR3 here is CASSDLLSGNTIYF. CDR3 DNA: TGCGCCAGCAGTGACCTCCTCTCTGGAAACACCATATATTTT. The J gene is TRBJ1-3, the V gene TRBV10-2; D is ambiguous. The CDR3 consists of 14 residues. Germline V gene sequence: CDR1 WSHSY, CDR2 SAAADI. Trimming removed 3 bases from V and 0 bases from J, with 6 bases in between.

The V gene is TRBV7-6, the J gene TRBJ1-6; no firm D call. CDR1 SGHVS and CDR2 FNYEAQ come from the germline V gene. V was shortened by 1 base and J by 10 bases, with 11 bases between the two germline ends. There are 14 residues in the CDR3. CDR3 region: CASSLGSRQSPLHF. The CDR3 DNA reads TGTGCCAGCAGCTTAGGGTCCCGGCAATCACCCCTCCACTTT.

By sample fraction, this clonotype is large. This sequence joins TRBV6-5 and TRBJ2-1; 13 nucleotides align to TRBD2. Germline CDR1 is MNHEY and CDR2 is SVGAGI. V lost 5 bases to trimming and J lost 9 bases; unmatched junction nucleotides: 10. The CDR3 has 16 amino acids. CDR3 in amino acids: CASSPTGTSGMAEQFF. CDR3 coding DNA: TGTGCCAGCAGTCCCACCGGGACTAGCGGGATGGCTGAGCAGTTCTTC.